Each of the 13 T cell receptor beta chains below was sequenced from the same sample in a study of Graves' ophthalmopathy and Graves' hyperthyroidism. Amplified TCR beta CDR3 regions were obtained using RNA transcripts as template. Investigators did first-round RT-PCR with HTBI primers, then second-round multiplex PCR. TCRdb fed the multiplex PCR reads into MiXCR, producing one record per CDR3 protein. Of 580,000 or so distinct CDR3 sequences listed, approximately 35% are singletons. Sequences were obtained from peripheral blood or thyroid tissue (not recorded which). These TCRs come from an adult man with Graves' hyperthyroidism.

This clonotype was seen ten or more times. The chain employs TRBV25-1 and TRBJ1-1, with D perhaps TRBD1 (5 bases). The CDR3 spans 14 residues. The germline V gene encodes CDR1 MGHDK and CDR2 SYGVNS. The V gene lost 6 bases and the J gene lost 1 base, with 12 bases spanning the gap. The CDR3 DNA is TGTGCCAGCAGAGAGGACATGAAGAACACTGAAGCTTTCTTT. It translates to CASREDMKNTEAFF.

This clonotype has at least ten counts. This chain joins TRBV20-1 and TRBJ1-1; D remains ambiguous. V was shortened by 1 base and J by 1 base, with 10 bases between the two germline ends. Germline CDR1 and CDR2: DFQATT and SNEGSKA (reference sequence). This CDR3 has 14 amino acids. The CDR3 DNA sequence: TGCAGTGCTAGAGGGGGATTGGGGAACACTGAAGCTTTCTTT. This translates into CSARGGLGNTEAFF.

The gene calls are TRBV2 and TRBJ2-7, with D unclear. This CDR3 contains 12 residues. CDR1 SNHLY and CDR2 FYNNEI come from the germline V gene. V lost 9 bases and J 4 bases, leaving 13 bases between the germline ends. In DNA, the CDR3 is TGTGCCAGTTCTACCCAGGTATACGAGCAGTACTTC. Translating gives CASSTQVYEQYF.

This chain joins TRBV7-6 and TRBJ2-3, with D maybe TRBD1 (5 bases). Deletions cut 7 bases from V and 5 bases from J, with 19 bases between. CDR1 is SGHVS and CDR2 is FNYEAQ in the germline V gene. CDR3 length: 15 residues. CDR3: CASTPPEKRGDTQYF. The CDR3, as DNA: TGTGCCAGCACCCCCCCAGAGAAAAGGGGAGATACGCAGTATTTT. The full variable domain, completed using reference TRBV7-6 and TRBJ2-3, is GAGVSQSPRYKVTKRGQDVALRCDPISGHVSLYWYRQALGQGPEFLTYFNYEAQQDKSGLPNDRFSAERPEGSISTLTIQRTEQRDSAMYRCASTPPEKRGDTQYFGPGTRLTVL.

CDR3: CASRGVGYNEQFF. CDR3 nucleotide sequence: TGTGCCAGCCGCGGGGTAGGGTACAATGAGCAGTTCTTC. The V and J genes are TRBV6-5 and TRBJ2-7, with D possibly TRBD2 on 6 matching bases. The J call is in doubt because the DNA end fits TRBJ2-1 better. This CDR3 has 13 residues. CDR1 and CDR2 (germline): MNHEY, SVGAGI.

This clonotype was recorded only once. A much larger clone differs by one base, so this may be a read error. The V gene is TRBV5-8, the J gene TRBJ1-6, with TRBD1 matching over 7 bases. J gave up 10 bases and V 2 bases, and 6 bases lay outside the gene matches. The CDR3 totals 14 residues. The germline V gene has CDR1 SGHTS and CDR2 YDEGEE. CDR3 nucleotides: TGTGCCAGCAGCTTCCGGGACAGAGAATCACCCCTCCACTTT. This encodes CASSFRDRESPLHF.

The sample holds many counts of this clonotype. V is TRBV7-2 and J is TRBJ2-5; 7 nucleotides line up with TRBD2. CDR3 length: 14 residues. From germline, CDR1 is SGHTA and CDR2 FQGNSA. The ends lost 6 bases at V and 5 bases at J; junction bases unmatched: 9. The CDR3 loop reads CASRQLSTSETQYF. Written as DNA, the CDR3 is TGTGCCAGCAGACAACTCTCGACTAGCGAGACCCAGTACTTC.

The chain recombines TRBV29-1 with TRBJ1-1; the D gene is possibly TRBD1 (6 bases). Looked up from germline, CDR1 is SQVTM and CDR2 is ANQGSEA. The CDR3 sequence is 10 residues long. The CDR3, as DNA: TGCACCGAGGGGGACACTGAAGCTTTCTTT. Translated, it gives CTEGDTEAFF.

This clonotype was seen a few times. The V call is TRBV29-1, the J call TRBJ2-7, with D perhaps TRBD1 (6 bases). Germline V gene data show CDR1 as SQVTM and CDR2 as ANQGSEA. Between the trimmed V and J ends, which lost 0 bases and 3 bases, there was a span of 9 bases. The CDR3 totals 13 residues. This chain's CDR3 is CSVEEQGVYEQYF. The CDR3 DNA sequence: TGCAGCGTTGAAGAACAGGGTGTCTACGAGCAGTACTTC.

For the CDR3, the DNA is TGTGCCAGCAGTGAAATTGGGGGAAGATATGGCTACACCTTC. It specifies CASSEIGGRYGYTF. This chain joins TRBV2 and TRBJ1-2; tentative D call: TRBD1 (5 bases). Between the trimmed V and J ends, which lost 2 bases and 5 bases, there was a span of 12 bases. The germline CDR1 and CDR2 sequences are SNHLY and FYNNEI. The CDR3 spans 14 residues.

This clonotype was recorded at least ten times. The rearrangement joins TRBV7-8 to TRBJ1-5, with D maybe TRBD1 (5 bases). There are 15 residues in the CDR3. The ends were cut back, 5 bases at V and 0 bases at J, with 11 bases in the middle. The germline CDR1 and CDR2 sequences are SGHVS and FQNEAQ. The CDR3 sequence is CASSIDRNSNQPQHF. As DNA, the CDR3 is TGTGCCAGCAGCATTGACAGAAATAGCAATCAGCCCCAGCATTTT.

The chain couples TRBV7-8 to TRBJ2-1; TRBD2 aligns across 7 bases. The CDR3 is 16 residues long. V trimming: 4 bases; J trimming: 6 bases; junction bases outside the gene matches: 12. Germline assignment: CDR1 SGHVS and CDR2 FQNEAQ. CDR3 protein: CASSSGWGGSLNEQFF. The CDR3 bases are TGTGCCAGCAGCTCTGGTTGGGGGGGGTCCCTCAATGAGCAGTTCTTC.

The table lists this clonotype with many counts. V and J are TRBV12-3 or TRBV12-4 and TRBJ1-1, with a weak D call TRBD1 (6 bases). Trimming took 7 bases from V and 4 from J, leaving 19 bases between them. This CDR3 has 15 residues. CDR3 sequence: CASTPTRGGGTEAFF. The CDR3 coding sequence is TGTGCCAGCACCCCGACCAGGGGCGGGGGCACTGAAGCTTTCTTT.